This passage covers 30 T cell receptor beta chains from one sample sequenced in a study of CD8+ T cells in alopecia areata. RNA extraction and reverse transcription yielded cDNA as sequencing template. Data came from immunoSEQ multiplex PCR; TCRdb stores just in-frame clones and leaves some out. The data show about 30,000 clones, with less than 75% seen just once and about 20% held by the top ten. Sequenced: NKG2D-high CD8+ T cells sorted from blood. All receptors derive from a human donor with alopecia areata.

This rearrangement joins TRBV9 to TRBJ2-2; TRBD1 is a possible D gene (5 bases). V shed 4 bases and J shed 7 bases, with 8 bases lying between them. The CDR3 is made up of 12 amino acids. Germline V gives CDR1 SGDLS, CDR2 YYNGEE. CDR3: CASSFDSGELFF. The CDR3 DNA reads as TGTGCCAGCAGCTTCGACAGCGGGGAGCTGTTTTTT.

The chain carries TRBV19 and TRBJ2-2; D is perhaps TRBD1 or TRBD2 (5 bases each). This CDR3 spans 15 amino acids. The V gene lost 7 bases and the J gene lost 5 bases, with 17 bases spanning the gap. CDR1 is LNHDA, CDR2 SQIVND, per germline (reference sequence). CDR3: CASIGGDEVTGELFF. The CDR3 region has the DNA TGTGCCAGTATTGGTGGGGACGAGGTAACCGGGGAGCTGTTTTTT.

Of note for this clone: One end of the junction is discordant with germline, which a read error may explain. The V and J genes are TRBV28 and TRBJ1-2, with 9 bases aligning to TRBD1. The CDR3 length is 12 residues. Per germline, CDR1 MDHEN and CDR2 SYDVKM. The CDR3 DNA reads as TGTGCCAGCAGTCCGGGGACAGGGCCGGCCAGCTTC. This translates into CASSPGTGPASF.

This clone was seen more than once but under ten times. The CDR3 protein is CASSQEQRESRDTQYF. The CDR3 coding sequence is TGCGCCAGCAGCCAAGAACAGCGGGAGTCCAGGGATACGCAGTATTTT. The gene calls are TRBV4-3 and TRBJ2-3, with 8 bases aligning to TRBD2. Per the germline V gene, CDR1 is LGHNA and CDR2 is YSLEER. Trimming took 0 bases from V and 6 from J; bases not matched to a gene: 8. The CDR3 is made up of 16 amino acids.

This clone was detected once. The CDR3 DNA follows: TGTGCCAGCAGCCCAAGGACAGGATTCTACGAGCAGTACTTC. Translating it yields CASSPRTGFYEQYF. V and J are TRBV7-6 and TRBJ2-7; 7 nucleotides line up with TRBD1. Germline values: CDR1 SGHVS, CDR2 FNYEAQ. Trimming at V came to 5 bases and at J to 3 bases, leaving 7 bases not matched to a gene. The CDR3 is made up of 14 amino acids.

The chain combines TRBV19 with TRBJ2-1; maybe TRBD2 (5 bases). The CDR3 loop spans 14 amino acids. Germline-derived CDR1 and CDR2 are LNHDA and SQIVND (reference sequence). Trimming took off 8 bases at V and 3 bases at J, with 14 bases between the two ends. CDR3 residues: CASSSNIGYNEQFF. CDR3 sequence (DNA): TGTGCCAGTTCTAGCAATATAGGCTACAATGAGCAGTTCTTC.

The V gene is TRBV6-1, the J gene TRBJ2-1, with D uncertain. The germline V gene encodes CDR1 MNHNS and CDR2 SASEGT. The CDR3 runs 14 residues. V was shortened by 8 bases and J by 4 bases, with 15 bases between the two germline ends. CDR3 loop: CASQWAETYNEQFF. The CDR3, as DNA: TGTGCCAGCCAATGGGCAGAAACATACAATGAGCAGTTCTTC.

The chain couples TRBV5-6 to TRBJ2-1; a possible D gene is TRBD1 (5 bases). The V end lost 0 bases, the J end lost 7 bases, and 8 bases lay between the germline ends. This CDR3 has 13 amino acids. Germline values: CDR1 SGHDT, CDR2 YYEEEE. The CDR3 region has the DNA TGTGCCAGCAGCTTGGGTGGGGCAAATGAGCAGTTCTTC. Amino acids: CASSLGGANEQFF. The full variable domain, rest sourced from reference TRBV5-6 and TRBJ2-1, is DAGVTQSPTHLIKTRGQQVTLRCSPKSGHDTVSWYQQALGQGPQFIFQYYEEEERQRGNFPDRFSGHQFPNYSSELNVNALLLGDSALYLCASSLGGANEQFFGPGTRLTVL.

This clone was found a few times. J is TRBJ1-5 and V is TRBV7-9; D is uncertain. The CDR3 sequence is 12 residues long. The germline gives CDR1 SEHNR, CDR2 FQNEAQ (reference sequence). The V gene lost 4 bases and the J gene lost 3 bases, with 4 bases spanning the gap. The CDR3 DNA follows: TGTGCCAGCAGCTCGTACAATCAGCCCCAGCATTTT. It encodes CASSSYNQPQHF.

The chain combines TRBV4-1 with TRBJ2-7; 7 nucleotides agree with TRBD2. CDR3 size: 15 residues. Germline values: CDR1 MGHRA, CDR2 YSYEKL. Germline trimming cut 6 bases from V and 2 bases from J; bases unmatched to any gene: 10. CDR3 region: CASSLGLGGPYEQYF. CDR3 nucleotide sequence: TGCGCCAGCAGTCTCGGACTAGGAGGGCCCTACGAGCAGTACTTC.

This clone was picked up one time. This CDR3 reads CASSLSQGGYEQYF. The DNA of the CDR3 is TGTGCCAGCAGTTTAAGCCAGGGCGGCTACGAGCAGTACTTC. This chain joins TRBV27 and TRBJ2-7, with D perhaps matching TRBD1 (5 bases). The CDR3 length is 14 residues. Trimming removed 2 bases at V and 3 bases at J, with 11 bases between. In germline, CDR1 is MNHEY, CDR2 SMNVEV (reference sequence).

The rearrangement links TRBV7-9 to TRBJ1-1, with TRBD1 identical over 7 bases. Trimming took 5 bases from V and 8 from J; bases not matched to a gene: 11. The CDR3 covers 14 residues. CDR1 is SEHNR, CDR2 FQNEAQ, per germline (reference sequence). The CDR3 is CASSLGQDGLEAFF. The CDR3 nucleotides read TGTGCCAGCAGCCTTGGACAGGACGGGTTGGAAGCTTTCTTT. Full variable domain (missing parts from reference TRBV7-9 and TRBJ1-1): DTGVSQNPRHKITKRGQNVTFRCDPISEHNRLYWYRQTLGQGPEFLTYFQNEAQLEKSRLLSDRFSAERPKGSFSTLEIQRTEQGDSAMYLCASSLGQDGLEAFFGQGTRLTVV.

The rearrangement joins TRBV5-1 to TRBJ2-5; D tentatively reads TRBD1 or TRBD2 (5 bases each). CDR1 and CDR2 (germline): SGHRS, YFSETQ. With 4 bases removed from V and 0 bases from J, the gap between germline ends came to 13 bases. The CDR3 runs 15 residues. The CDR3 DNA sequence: TGCGCCAGCAGCCCCGGGACCCTGTACCAAGAGACCCAGTACTTC. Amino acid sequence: CASSPGTLYQETQYF.

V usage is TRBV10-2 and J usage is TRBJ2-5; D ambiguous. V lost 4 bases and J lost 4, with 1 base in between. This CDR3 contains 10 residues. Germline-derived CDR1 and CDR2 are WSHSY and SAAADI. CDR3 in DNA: TGCGCCAGCAGTGCAGAGACCCAGTACTTC. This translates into CASSAETQYF.

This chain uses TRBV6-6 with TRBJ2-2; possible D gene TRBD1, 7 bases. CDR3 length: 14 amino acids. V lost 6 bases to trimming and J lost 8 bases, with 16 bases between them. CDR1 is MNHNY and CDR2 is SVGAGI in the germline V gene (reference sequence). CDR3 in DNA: TGTGCCAGCAGAGAGACAGGGACTTTAGGGGAGCTGTTTTTT. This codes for CASRETGTLGELFF.

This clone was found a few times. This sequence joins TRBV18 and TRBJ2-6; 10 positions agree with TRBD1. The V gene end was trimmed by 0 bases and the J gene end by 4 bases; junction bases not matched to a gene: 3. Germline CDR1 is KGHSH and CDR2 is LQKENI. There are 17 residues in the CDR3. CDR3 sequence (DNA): TGTGCCAGCTCACCACCGGGACAGGGGTCCGGGGCCAACGTCCTGACTTTC. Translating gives CASSPPGQGSGANVLTF.

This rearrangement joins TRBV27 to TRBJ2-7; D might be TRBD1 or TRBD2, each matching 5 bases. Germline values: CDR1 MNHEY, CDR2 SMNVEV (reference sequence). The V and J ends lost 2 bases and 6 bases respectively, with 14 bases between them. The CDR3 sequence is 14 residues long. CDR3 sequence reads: CASSLGTMGTEQYF. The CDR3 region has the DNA TGTGCCAGCAGTTTAGGGACGATGGGAACCGAGCAGTACTTC.

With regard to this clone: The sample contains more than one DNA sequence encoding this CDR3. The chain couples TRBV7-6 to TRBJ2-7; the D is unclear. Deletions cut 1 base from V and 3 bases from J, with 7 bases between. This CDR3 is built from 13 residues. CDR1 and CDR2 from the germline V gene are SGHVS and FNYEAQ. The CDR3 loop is CASSLGQDYEQYF. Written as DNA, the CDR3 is TGTGCCAGCAGCTTAGGGCAGGACTACGAGCAGTACTTC.

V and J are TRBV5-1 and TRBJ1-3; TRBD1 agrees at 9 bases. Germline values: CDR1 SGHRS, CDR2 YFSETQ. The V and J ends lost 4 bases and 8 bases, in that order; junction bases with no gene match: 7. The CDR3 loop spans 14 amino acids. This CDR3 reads CASSPGDRADTIYF. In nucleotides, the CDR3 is TGCGCCAGCAGCCCGGGGGACAGGGCGGACACCATATATTTT.

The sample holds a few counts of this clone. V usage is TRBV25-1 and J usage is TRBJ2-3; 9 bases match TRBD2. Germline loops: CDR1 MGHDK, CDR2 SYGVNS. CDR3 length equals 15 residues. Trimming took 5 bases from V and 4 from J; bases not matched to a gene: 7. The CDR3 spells CASSPGTSYPDTQYF. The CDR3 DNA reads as TGTGCCAGCAGTCCCGGGACTAGCTATCCAGATACGCAGTATTTT.

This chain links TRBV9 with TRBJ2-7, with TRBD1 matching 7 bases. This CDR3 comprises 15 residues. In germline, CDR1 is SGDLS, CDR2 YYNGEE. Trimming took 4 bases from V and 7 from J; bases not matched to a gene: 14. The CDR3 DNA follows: TGTGCCAGCAGCCTACAAACCGGGGACAGTGGAGAGCAGTACTTC. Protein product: CASSLQTGDSGEQYF.

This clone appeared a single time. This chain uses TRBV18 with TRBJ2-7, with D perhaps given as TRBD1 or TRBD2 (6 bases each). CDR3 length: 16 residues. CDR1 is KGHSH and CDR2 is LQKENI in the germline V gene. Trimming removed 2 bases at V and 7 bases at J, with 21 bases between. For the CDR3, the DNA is TGTGCCAGCTCACCAGCGGGAACAGGGATGATGGAGGAGCAGTACTTC. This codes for CASSPAGTGMMEEQYF.

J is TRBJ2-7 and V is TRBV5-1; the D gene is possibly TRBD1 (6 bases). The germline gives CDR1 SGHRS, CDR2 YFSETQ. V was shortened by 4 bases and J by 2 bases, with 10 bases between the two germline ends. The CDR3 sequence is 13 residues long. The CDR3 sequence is CASSHGTTYEQYF. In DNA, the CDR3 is TGCGCCAGCAGCCACGGGACAACCTACGAGCAGTACTTC.

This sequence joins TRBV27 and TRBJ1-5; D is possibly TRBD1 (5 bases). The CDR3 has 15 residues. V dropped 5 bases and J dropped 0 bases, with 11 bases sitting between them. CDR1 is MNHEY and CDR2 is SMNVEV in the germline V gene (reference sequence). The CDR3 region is CASSTREYSNQPQHF. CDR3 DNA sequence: TGTGCCAGCAGTACCAGGGAATATAGCAATCAGCCCCAGCATTTT.

CDR3 amino acids: CASSLTGGSTYEQYF. The CDR3 DNA follows: TGTGCCAGCAGCCTCACTGGGGGCTCTACCTACGAGCAGTACTTC. The chain links TRBV7-6 to TRBJ2-7; TRBD1 might be the D (6 bases). The germline V and J ends were trimmed by 5 bases and 2 bases, with 16 bases remaining between them. Germline CDR1 SGHVS, CDR2 FNYEAQ. CDR3 size: 15 residues.

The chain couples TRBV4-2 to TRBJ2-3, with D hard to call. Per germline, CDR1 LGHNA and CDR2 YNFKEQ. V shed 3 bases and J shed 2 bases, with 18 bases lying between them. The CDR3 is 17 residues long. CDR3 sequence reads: CASSHLGHTADTDTQYF. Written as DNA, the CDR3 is TGTGCCAGCAGCCACCTGGGCCATACGGCCGACACAGATACGCAGTATTTT.

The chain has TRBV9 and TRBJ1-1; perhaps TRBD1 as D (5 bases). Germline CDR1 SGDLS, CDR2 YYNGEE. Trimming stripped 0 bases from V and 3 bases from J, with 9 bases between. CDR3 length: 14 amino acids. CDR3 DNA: TGTGCCAGCAGCGTAGTGCCGGGGGACACTGAAGCTTTCTTT. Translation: CASSVVPGDTEAFF.

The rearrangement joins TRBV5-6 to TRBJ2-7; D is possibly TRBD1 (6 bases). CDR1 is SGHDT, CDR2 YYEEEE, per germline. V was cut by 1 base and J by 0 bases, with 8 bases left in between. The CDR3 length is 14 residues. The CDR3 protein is CASSLTGFSYEQYF. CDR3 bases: TGTGCCAGCAGCTTGACAGGGTTCTCCTACGAGCAGTACTTC.

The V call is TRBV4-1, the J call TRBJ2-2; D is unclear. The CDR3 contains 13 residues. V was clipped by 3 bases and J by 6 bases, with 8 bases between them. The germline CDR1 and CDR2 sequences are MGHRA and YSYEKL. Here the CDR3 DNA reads TGCGCCAGCAGCCATAGGGAATCCGGGGAGCTGTTTTTT. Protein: CASSHRESGELFF.

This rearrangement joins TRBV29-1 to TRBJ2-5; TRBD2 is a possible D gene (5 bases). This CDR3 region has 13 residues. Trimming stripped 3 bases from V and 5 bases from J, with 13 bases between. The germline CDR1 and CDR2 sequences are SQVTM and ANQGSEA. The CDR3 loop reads CSVDLGVMETQYF. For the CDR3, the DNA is TGCAGCGTTGATCTGGGAGTAATGGAGACCCAGTACTTC. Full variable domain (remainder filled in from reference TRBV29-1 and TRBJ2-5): SAVISQKPSRDICQRGTSLTIQCQVDSQVTMMFWYRQQPGQSLTLIATANQGSEATYESGFVIDKFPISRPNLTFSTLTVSNMSPEDSSIYLCSVDLGVMETQYFGPGTRLLVL.